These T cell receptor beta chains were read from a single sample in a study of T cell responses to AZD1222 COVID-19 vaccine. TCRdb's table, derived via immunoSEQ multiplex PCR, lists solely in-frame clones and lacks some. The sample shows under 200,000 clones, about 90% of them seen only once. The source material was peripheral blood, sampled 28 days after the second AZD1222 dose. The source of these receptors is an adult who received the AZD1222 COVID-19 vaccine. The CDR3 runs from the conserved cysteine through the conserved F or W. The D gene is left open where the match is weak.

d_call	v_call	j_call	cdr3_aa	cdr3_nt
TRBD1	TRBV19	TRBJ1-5	CASSMFTHRGGSGDQPQHF	TGTGCCAGTAGTATGTTTACGCATCGAGGGGGCAGTGGGGATCAGCCCCAGCATTTT
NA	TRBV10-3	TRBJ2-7	CAITEESSYEQYF	TGTGCCATAACGGAAGAGAGCTCCTACGAGCAGTACTTC
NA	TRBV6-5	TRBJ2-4	CASSPGELAKNIQYF	TGTGCCAGCAGCCCCGGGGAGCTAGCCAAAAACATTCAGTACTTC
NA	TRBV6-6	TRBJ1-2	CASSKDGTPIGGYTF	TGTGCCAGCAGCAAGGATGGGACTCCCATCGGTGGCTACACCTTC
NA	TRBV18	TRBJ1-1	CASSPRTENTEAFF	TGTGCCAGCTCCCCGCGGACAGAGAACACTGAAGCTTTCTTT
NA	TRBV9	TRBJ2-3	CASSQNGVTQYF	TGTGCCAGCAGCCAAAACGGGGTTACGCAGTATTTT
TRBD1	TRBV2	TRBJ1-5	CASREDRGRPVVQHF	TGTGCCAGCAGGGAGGACAGGGGCCGCCCCGTGGTCCAGCATTTT
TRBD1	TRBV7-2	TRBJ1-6	CASSPRQGNYNSPLHF	TGTGCCAGCAGCCCTAGACAGGGCAACTATAATTCACCCCTCCACTTT
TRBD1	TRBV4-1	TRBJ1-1	CASSQERSDRERRAFF	TGCGCCAGCAGCCAAGAACGGTCGGACAGGGAGAGGCGAGCTTTCTTT
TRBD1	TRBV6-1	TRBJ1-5	CASSEGRGRLYSNQPQHF	TGTGCCAGCAGTGAAGGCAGGGGGCGTTTGTATAGCAATCAGCCCCAGCATTTT
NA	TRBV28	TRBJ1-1	CASSLLGATNTEAFF	TGTGCCAGCAGTTTATTGGGGGCCACGAACACTGAAGCTTTCTTT
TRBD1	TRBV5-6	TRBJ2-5	CASSLRQGKETQYF	TGTGCCAGCAGCTTGCGACAGGGTAAAGAGACCCAGTACTTC
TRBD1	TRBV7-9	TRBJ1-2	CASSAGDRENGYTF	TGTGCCAGCAGCGCCGGAGACAGGGAAAACGGCTACACCTTC
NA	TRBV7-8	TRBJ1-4	CASSWDTGPVPIATNEKLFF	TGTGCCAGCAGCTGGGACACCGGGCCTGTACCCATTGCAACTAATGAAAAACTGTTTTTT
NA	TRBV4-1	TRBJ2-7	CASSQEGGQSYEQYF	TGCGCCAGCAGCCAAGAGGGGGGACAGTCGTACGAGCAGTACTTC
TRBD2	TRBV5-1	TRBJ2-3	CASSAGRGAFDTQYF	TGCGCCAGCAGCGCCGGGAGGGGGGCTTTTGATACGCAGTATTTT
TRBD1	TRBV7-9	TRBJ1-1	CASRTGTGIGTEAFF	TGTGCCAGCAGGACCGGGACAGGGATTGGCACTGAAGCTTTCTTT
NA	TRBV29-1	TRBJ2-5	CSVDRGQETQYF	TGCAGCGTGGACAGAGGACAAGAGACCCAGTACTTC
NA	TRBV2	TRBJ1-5	CASRPSGNQPQHF	TGTGCCAGCAGGCCGTCAGGCAATCAGCCCCAGCATTTT
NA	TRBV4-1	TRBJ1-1	CASSQPGTAPLNTEAFF	TGCGCCAGCAGCCAACCCGGGACTGCCCCTTTGAACACTGAAGCTTTCTTT
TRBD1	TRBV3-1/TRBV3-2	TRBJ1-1	CASSFGTGGNTEAFF	TGTGCCAGCAGCTTTGGGACAGGTGGGAACACTGAAGCTTTCTTT
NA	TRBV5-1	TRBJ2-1	CASSTGRNSYNEQFF	TGCGCCAGCAGTACCGGGCGGAACTCCTACAATGAGCAGTTCTTC
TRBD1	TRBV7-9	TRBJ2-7	CASSLGQGLYEQYF	TGTGCCAGCAGCTTGGGACAGGGACTCTACGAGCAGTACTTC
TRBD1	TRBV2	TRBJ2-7	CASSYRGPYEQYF	TGTGCCAGCAGTTACAGGGGTCCCTACGAGCAGTACTTC
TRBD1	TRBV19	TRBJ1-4	CASSIVYGTGVSEKLFF	TGTGCCAGTAGTATTGTCTACGGGACAGGGGTTAGTGAAAAACTGTTTTTT